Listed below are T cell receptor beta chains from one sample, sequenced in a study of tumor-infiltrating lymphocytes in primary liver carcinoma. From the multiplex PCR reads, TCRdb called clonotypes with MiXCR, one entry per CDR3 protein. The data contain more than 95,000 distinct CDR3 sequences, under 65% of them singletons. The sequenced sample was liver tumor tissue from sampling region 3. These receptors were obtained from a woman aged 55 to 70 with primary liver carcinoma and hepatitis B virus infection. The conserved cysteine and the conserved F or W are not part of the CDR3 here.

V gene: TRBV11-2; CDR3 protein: ASSSRGGSGGLF
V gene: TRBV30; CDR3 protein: AWNVVGGIRSYEQY
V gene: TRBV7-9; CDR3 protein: VSSFTGGNGYT
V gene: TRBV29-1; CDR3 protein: SVEVSGTDMQY
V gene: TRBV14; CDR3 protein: ASSQHPNAFH
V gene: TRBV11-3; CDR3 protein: ASSLDRGEWDVDEQF
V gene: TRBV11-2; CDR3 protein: ASSLLVGGAADTQY
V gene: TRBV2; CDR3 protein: ASMAGAWEAF
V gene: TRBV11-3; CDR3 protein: ASSSGTSRTLEQF
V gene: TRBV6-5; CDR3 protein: ASSLGQGVGVTGAF
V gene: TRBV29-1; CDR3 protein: SVARGSQETQY
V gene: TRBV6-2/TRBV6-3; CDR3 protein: ATSYPGQLSAF
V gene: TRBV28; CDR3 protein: ASSQVSWGETQY
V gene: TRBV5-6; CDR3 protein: ASSSSGGLAVSYEQY
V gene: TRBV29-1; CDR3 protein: SVEGGEGTDMQY
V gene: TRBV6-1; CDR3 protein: ASSARDRGRRQPQH
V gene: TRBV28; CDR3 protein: ASGTMTDTQY
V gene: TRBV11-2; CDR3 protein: ASDREYTGELF
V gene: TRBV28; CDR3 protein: ASSSPGLAINKNIQY
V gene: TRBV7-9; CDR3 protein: ASSLIRGVRGTQY
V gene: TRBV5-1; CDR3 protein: ASSTTQGEGYYGYT
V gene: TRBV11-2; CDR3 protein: VSSLGPTNCGYT
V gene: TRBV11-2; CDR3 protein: ASSLDPGFNQSQH
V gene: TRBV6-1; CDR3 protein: ASRIQVAYNSPLH
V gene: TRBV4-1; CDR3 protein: ASSQEPRNIQY
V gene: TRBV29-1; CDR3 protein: SVGQQETRY
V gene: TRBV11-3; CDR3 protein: ASSPQGSGDNELF
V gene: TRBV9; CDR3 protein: ASSSPRKGTSDTYEQY
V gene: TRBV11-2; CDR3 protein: TSSLDGSSYNEQL
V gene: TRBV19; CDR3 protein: ASTSSGSINEQF
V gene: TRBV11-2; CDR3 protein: VSSIGLPTDMQY
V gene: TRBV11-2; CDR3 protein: ASSLVDDTYNEQF
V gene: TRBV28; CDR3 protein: ATGLAGENEQF
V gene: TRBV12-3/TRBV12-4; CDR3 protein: ANSLGQITYYCYT
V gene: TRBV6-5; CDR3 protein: ASSYSAGGPNEQF
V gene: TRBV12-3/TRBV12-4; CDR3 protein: ARSLSGTSGGYTQY
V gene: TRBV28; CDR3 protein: AGRTGGGNYGCT
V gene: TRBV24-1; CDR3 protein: ATSATGTDTQF
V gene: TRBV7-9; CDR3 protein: ASSLHMPVSNYGYT
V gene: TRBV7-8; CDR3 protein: ASSLPRNNEQF
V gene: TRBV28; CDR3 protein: ASSFGSLNEQF
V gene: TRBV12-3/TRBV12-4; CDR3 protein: TSTITGSLVSEQF
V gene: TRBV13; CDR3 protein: VSRLTPGEQY
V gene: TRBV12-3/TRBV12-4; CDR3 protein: ASSGDIYSNQPQH